This TCR beta chain was sequenced for a study of regulatory T cells in long-lasting Graves disease. Study results and caveats: Newly diagnosed Graves' patients exceeded persistent ones in TCR diversity.

Stated time point: persistent/refractory GD, antithyroid drugs over 5 years with positive TRAb. The authors made the TCR library using RNA they extracted from PBMCs. The patients included were those that came from an endocrinology department in Xi'an, China. Tubes containing EDTA received 8.5 to 9 milliliters of drawn peripheral blood. A remark on this clonotype: Its cognate antigen is unknown.

HTBI primers from iRepertoire and Arm-PCR of CDR3 regions yielded the TCR beta libraries. TCRdb re-called the multiplex PCR reads with MiXCR, one entry per CDR3 protein. The table records 350,000 to 450,000 distinct CDR3 sequences, around 23% of them present only once. Sequences were derived from peripheral blood mononuclear cells (PBMCs), sampled when the disease was refractory, from a patient treated with antithyroid drugs. The clonotype comes from a woman in her thirties or forties with Graves disease.

The CDR3 DNA reads TGCGCCAGCAGCTTGCTGGCCTGGGACACCGGGGAGCTGTTTTTT. It yields the protein CASSLLAWDTGELFF. The chain carries TRBV5-1 and TRBJ2-2; D gene ambiguous. The CDR3 runs to 15 residues. Per germline, CDR1 SGHRS and CDR2 YFSETQ. V lost 1 base and J lost 3, with 10 bases in between. Full variable domain (remainder filled in from reference TRBV5-1 and TRBJ2-2): KAGVTQTPRYLIKTRGQQVTLSCSPISGHRSVSWYQQTPGQGLQFLFEYFSETQRNKGNFPGRFSGRQFSNSRSEMNVSTLELGDSALYLCASSLLAWDTGELFFGEGSRLTVL.